This T cell receptor (beta chain) was sequenced in a study of cytomegalovirus exposure and HLA in healthy donors. CDR1 is SEHNR, CDR2 FQNEAQ, per germline (reference sequence). The CDR3 contains 15 residues. Trimming took 10 bases from V and 3 from J, leaving 21 bases between them. A multiplex PCR was run with 60 Vbeta primers and 13 Jbeta primers. Sequencing used immunoSEQ multiplex PCR; TCRdb keeps in-frame clones, though not all of them. The table records fewer than 150,000 clones, approximately 85% of them present only once. Turning to this clone: Its antigen is as yet unknown.

The study, taken as a whole, reports: In a later analysis, about 17,000 TCR beta sequences were associated with HLA alleles at 0.05 false discovery rate. The CMV antigen specificity of a few CMV-associated chains was confirmed through in vitro analysis.

Sequencing used PBMCs. This receptor was taken from a woman between 25 and 40 years old in good health and CMV-seropositive. This chain connects TRBV7-9 to TRBJ1-2, with D maybe TRBD1 (5 bases). The CDR3 DNA reads as TGTGCCACCTATAGAGGAGGGGTCGGTCACTATGGCTACACCTTC. Translating it yields CATYRGGVGHYGYTF.